The text below deals with one T cell receptor (beta chain). Possible read error: a much larger clone is one base away. CDR3 size: 14 residues. With 8 bases removed from V and 5 bases from J, the gap between germline ends came to 17 bases. Combining a sample-barcoded 5' primer with a J-beta primer mix, a second PCR ran for about 6 to 11 cycles. Each sample provided no less than 3 million CDR3-containing paired-end reads. TCRdb reanalysed the 5' RACE reads using MiXCR and keeps one entry per CDR3 protein. The table records approximately 800,000 distinct CDR3 sequences, approximately 35% of them present only once. Those donating, healthy Caucasian individuals from Russia, were aged about 6 to 90. This record comes from a study of blood T cells in healthy people across ages.

The receptor was derived from a man between 18 and 29 years old in good health. V and J are TRBV12-3 or TRBV12-4 and TRBJ2-3, with D possibly being TRBD2 (6 bases). The source material was blood. The CDR3 here is CASQPPGRQDTQYF. As DNA, the CDR3 is TGTGCCAGCCAGCCTCCGGGGAGGCAAGATACGCAGTATTTT.